Shown below are 20 T cell receptor beta chains from a single sample sequenced in a study of blood T cells in healthy people across ages. A second PCR of roughly 7 to 11 cycles used a sample-barcoded 5' primer and a J-beta primer mix. TCRdb reanalysed the 5' RACE reads using MiXCR and keeps one entry per CDR3 protein. The sample yields hundreds of thousands of distinct CDR3 sequences, roughly 26% seen once. This same sample was also taken into another study, of T cells of mothers and their children.

Sequences were obtained from blood. The receptor set was obtained from a boy between 10 and 17 years old in good health.

In its sample, this clonotype was seen a few times. The V call is TRBV18, the J call TRBJ2-7; TRBD1 is a possible D gene (6 bases). Germline V gene data show CDR1 as KGHSH and CDR2 as LQKENI. The CDR3 runs to 14 residues. The V and J ends lost 2 bases and 5 bases respectively, with 13 bases between them. The CDR3 nucleotides read TGTGCCAGCTCACCAACAGGGCCTCGGGACGAGCAGTACTTC. This gives the protein CASSPTGPRDEQYF. The full variable domain, its missing parts supplied by reference TRBV18 and TRBJ2-7, is NAGVMQNPRHLVRRRGQEARLRCSPMKGHSHVYWYRQLPEEGLKFMVYLQKENIIDESGMPKERFSAEFPKEGPSILRIQQVVRGDSAAYFCASSPTGPRDEQYFGPGTRLTVT.

The CDR3 DNA reads TGTGCCCCTCGCCTCTATGAGCAGTTCTTC. This encodes CAPRLYEQFF. The rearrangement joins TRBV24-1 to TRBJ2-1; D is unresolved. V gave up 12 bases and J gave up 8 bases, with 10 bases separating them. CDR1 KGHDR and CDR2 SFDVKD come from the germline V gene. CDR3 length equals 10 residues.

This clonotype was detected a few times. The rearrangement uses TRBV4-1 and TRBJ2-1, with D possibly being TRBD2 (6 bases). Gene TRBJ2-7 matches the end of the DNA better, so the J call may be wrong. Germline lookup yields CDR1 MGHRA and CDR2 YSYEKL. The CDR3 extends over 16 amino acids. CDR3 amino acids: CASSQTSQGLFYEQYF. In DNA, the CDR3 is TGCGCCAGCAGCCAAACCTCCCAGGGACTCTTCTACGAGCAGTACTTC.

This clonotype was counted a few times. The rearrangement joins TRBV12-3 or TRBV12-4 to TRBJ2-7; 13 nucleotides agree with TRBD2. The CDR3 contains 14 residues. V trimming: 5 bases; J trimming: 7 bases; junction bases outside the gene matches: 5. In DNA, the CDR3 is TGTGCCAGCAGTGGACTAGCGGGGGCGGTGGAGCAGTACTTC. Its protein product is CASSGLAGAVEQYF.

About this clonotype itself: This may be a read error, as it is one base from a much larger clone. This sequence joins TRBV2 and TRBJ2-1, with D possibly being TRBD1 or TRBD2 (5 bases each). The DNA end lines up better with TRBJ2-7; the J call may be wrong. This CDR3 has 13 amino acids. Germline assignment: CDR1 SNHLY and CDR2 FYNNEI. The CDR3 region is CASRLGRNYEQYF. CDR3 sequence (DNA): TGTGCCAGCAGACTGGGACGGAACTACGAGCAGTACTTC.

The sample holds a few counts of this clonotype. V usage is TRBV2 and J usage is TRBJ2-1, with D maybe TRBD1 (5 bases). The CDR3 sequence is 13 residues long. The ends were cut back, 5 bases at V and 4 bases at J, with 9 bases in the middle. Germline values: CDR1 SNHLY, CDR2 FYNNEI. This CDR3 reads CASSKQDYNEQFF. CDR3 nucleotides: TGTGCCAGCAGTAAACAGGATTACAATGAGCAGTTCTTC.

This chain uses TRBV12-3 or TRBV12-4 with TRBJ1-2, with D uncertain. Trimming shortened V by 1 base and J by 8 bases, and 11 bases separated the two germline ends. This CDR3 is 13 amino acids long. CDR3 sequence (DNA): TGTGCCAGCAGTTTAGGGCCTATAGAGGGCTACACCTTC. Its protein is CASSLGPIEGYTF.

J is TRBJ1-1 and V is TRBV6-4; 10 nucleotides align to TRBD1. Germline lookup yields CDR1 MRHNA and CDR2 SNTAGT. V lost 11 bases, J lost 1 base, and 19 bases stayed unmatched. This CDR3 comprises 18 residues. In DNA form, the CDR3 reads TGTGCCGGCACAAACGACAGGGGGCCTACCCCTAGGAACACTGAAGCTTTCTTT. It encodes CAGTNDRGPTPRNTEAFF.

The table lists this clonotype with a few counts. The chain couples TRBV11-2 to TRBJ2-1, with D possibly TRBD2 on 5 matching bases. In germline, CDR1 is SGHAT, CDR2 FQNNGV. V lost 2 bases and J lost 10, with 12 bases in between. The CDR3 runs to 13 residues. DNA of the CDR3: TGTGCCAGCAGCTTATACGAGGGTAGGGAGCAGTTCTTC. This encodes CASSLYEGREQFF.

This chain connects TRBV7-2 to TRBJ2-3; D not certain. In germline, CDR1 is SGHTA, CDR2 FQGNSA. The CDR3 contains 16 residues. V shed 1 base and J shed 2 bases, with 13 bases lying between them. CDR3 in amino acids: CASSLGALTYTDTQYF. The DNA for the CDR3 is TGTGCCAGCAGCTTAGGGGCACTGACTTACACAGATACGCAGTATTTT. Looking up the rest from reference TRBV7-2 and TRBJ2-3 gives the full variable domain: GAGVSQSPSNKVTEKGKDVELRCDPISGHTALYWYRQSLGQGLEFLIYFQGNSAPDKSGLPSDRFSAERTGGSVSTLTIQRTQQEDSAVYLCASSLGALTYTDTQYFGPGTRLTVL.

The rearrangement uses TRBV14 and TRBJ2-5; 7 bases agree with TRBD1. The DNA end lines up better with TRBJ2-1; the J call may be wrong. This CDR3 comprises 16 residues. CDR1 SGHDN and CDR2 FVKESK come from the germline V gene. Here the CDR3 reads CASSQVQIGQANEQFF. The CDR3 coding sequence is TGTGCCAGCAGCCAAGTCCAGATAGGACAGGCTAATGAGCAGTTCTTC.

The rearrangement uses TRBV19 and TRBJ2-7; TRBD1 matches 8 bases. The J call may be incorrect, as the DNA end agrees better with TRBJ2-5. CDR1 and CDR2 from the germline V gene are LNHDA and SQIVND (reference sequence). The CDR3 runs 13 residues. Here the CDR3 reads CASNHRGEETQYF. DNA of the CDR3: TGTGCCAGTAATCACAGGGGGGAAGAGACCCAGTACTTC.

The J gene is TRBJ2-5, the V gene TRBV29-1, with D maybe TRBD1 (5 bases). CDR1 and CDR2 from the germline V gene are SQVTM and ANQGSEA. The CDR3 contains 13 residues. V shed 3 bases and J shed 3 bases, with 11 bases lying between them. The CDR3 sequence is CSVESTAKETQYF. CDR3 coding DNA: TGCAGCGTTGAGTCGACAGCGAAAGAGACCCAGTACTTC. The complete variable domain, with remaining parts taken from reference TRBV29-1 and TRBJ2-5, reads SAVISQKPSRDICQRGTSLTIQCQVDSQVTMMFWYRQQPGQSLTLIATANQGSEATYESGFVIDKFPISRPNLTFSTLTVSNMSPEDSSIYLCSVESTAKETQYFGPGTRLLVL.

This clonotype was seen repeatedly, ten times or more. This chain links TRBV6-2 or TRBV6-3 with TRBJ2-5; D might be TRBD2 (6 bases). Trimming took off 2 bases at V and 5 bases at J, with 9 bases between the two ends. The CDR3 sequence is 13 residues long. Germline CDR1 MNHEY, CDR2 SVGEGT. The CDR3 here is CASSYGGRETQYF. CDR3 nucleotides: TGTGCCAGCAGTTACGGAGGGCGCGAGACCCAGTACTTC.

This clonotype appeared a few times. V gene TRBV7-9 combines with J gene TRBJ2-3, with TRBD1 matching 8 bases. Germline V gives CDR1 SEHNR, CDR2 FQNEAQ (reference sequence). CDR3 length equals 16 residues. The ends lost 2 bases at V and 2 bases at J; junction bases unmatched: 6. The CDR3 nucleotides read TGTGCCAGCAGCTTAAACGACAGGGGAGACACAGATACGCAGTATTTT. Translated, it gives CASSLNDRGDTDTQYF.

This clonotype was seen more than once but under ten times. The V and J genes are TRBV7-3 and TRBJ2-6; unclear D gene. The V gene's germline CDR1 is SGHTA and CDR2 FQGTGA. CDR3 size: 15 residues. V lost 0 bases and J lost 3, with 6 bases in between. The CDR3 DNA is TGTGCCAGCAGCTTAACAGGGAATGGGGCCAACGTCCTGACTTTC. Translating it yields CASSLTGNGANVLTF.

This clonotype was observed many times. In DNA, the CDR3 is TGTGCCAGCAGCCTCGACAGGGGACCTGGAAACACCATATATTTT. Its translation: CASSLDRGPGNTIYF. This rearrangement joins TRBV7-9 to TRBJ1-3; 8 positions agree with TRBD1. Germline assignment: CDR1 SEHNR and CDR2 FQNEAQ (reference sequence). Unmatched junction bases numbered 5, after V lost 5 bases and J lost 2 bases. The CDR3 is 15 residues long.

CDR3 amino acids: CASSQRLWQETQYF. As DNA, the CDR3 is TGTGCCAGTAGTCAAAGGCTTTGGCAAGAGACCCAGTACTTC. The V and J genes are TRBV19 and TRBJ2-5; D uncertain. CDR1 and CDR2 (germline): LNHDA, SQIVND (reference sequence). The CDR3 spans 14 residues. V was pared by 5 bases and J by 2 bases, with 12 bases between.

This chain links TRBV19 with TRBJ1-4; TRBD1 matches 9 bases. Germline V gene data show CDR1 as LNHDA and CDR2 as SQIVND (reference sequence). This CDR3 comprises 14 residues. V lost 9 bases and J lost 5; bases outside the gene matches: 7. The CDR3 sequence: CASNPGQGNEKLFF. Written as DNA, the CDR3 is TGTGCCAGCAATCCGGGACAGGGAAATGAAAAACTGTTTTTT.

This clonotype showed up just a few times. The V call is TRBV7-2, the J call TRBJ2-7; D is uncertain. The CDR3 extends over 14 amino acids. The germline gives CDR1 SGHTA, CDR2 FQGNSA. With 1 base removed from V and 3 bases from J, the gap between germline ends came to 10 bases. The chain's CDR3 is CASSLESYDYEQYF. The CDR3, as DNA: TGTGCCAGCAGCTTAGAGAGTTATGACTACGAGCAGTACTTC.